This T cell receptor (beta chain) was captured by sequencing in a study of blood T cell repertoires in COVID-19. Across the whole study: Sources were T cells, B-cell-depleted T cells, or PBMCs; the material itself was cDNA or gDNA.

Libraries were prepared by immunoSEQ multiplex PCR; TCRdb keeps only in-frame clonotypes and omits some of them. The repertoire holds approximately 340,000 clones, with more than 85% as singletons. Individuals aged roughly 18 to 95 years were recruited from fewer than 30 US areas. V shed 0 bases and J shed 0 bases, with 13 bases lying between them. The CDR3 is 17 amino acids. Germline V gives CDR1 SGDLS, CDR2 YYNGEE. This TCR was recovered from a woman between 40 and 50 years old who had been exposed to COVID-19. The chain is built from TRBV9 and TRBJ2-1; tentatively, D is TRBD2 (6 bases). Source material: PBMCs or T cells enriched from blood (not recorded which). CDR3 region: CASSVDAAGSSYNEQFF. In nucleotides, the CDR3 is TGTGCCAGCAGCGTAGACGCGGCGGGGAGCTCCTACAATGAGCAGTTCTTC.